Here is one T cell receptor beta chain with its context. What it recognizes is unknown. This CDR3 is 15 amino acids long. With 4 bases removed from V and 1 base from J, the gap between germline ends came to 11 bases. Germline CDR1 reads LNHDA; CDR2 reads SQIVND (reference sequence). This sample was taken from a study of shared clonotypes between healthy human individuals. For the study at large: Every donor yielded three CD4 naive, three CD4 memory, two CD8 naive and one CD8 memory plate. Study-level findings and limits: Non-shared clonotypes showed lower generation probabilities than clonotypes common to all four donors. The sole specimen, blood, was sampled, and tissue repertoires likely differ.

Naive CD8 populations comprised CD45RO-negative cells positively selected for CCR7, excluding terminally differentiated effector memory CD45RA+ cells. Within Nashville, Tennessee resided all donors, each a Caucasian adult. Sequenced by immunoSEQ multiplex PCR; TCRdb stores in-frame clones only, minus some. The sample has roughly 890,000 clones, around 93% seen once; the top ten hold nearly 25%. V gene TRBV19 combines with J gene TRBJ2-1, with unresolved D. Sequences were obtained from naive CD8+ T cells sorted from blood. This TCR was sampled from a man aged 25-40 years in good health. CDR3 sequence reads: CASSTRVGSYNEQFF. DNA of the CDR3: TGTGCCAGTAGTACTAGGGTGGGGTCCTACAATGAGCAGTTCTTC.